This is a list of T cell receptor beta chains from one sample in a study of blood T cell repertoires in COVID-19. Clones were sequenced by immunoSEQ multiplex PCR, and TCRdb holds only the in-frame ones, with some missing. The sample has approximately 150,000 clones; 70% to 85% are singletons. The specimen was peripheral blood. These receptors were taken from a man aged 55 to 70 with active or convalescent COVID-19. The CDR3 runs from the conserved cysteine through the conserved F or W. The order of the fields is clone size, D gene, V gene, J gene, CDR3 protein, CDR3 DNA. The D gene is left open where the match is weak. A row's size may be missing; if present it is once, few, many or a size class.

>NA|TRBD1|TRBV18|TRBJ2-5
CASSPEDRAVQETQYF
TGTGCCAGCTCACCAGAGGACAGGGCGGTCCAAGAGACCCAGTACTTC
>NA|NA|TRBV19|TRBJ1-2
CASSMGGADYGYTF
TGTGCCAGTAGTATGGGTGGGGCAGACTATGGCTACACCTTC
>NA|TRBD1|TRBV24-1|TRBJ1-2
CATSDQGARYGYTF
TGTGCCACCAGTGACCAGGGGGCGCGGTATGGCTACACCTTC
>NA|TRBD1|TRBV19|TRBJ1-5
CASSMSRDRGTNQPQHF
TGTGCCAGTAGTATGAGTAGGGACAGGGGTACCAATCAGCCCCAGCATTTT
>NA|TRBD2|TRBV19|TRBJ2-1
CASTRRSTGLAVDNEQFF
TGTGCCAGTACCAGACGGAGTACGGGACTAGCGGTTGACAATGAGCAGTTCTTC
>NA|NA|TRBV6-6|TRBJ2-7
CASSYSPGLYEQYF
TGTGCCAGCAGTTACTCGCCAGGGTTGTACGAGCAGTACTTC
>NA|TRBD2|TRBV9|TRBJ2-1
CASSVEGLAGVDEQFF
TGTGCCAGCAGCGTAGAAGGGCTAGCGGGAGTCGATGAGCAGTTCTTC
>once|TRBD1|TRBV7-2|TRBJ2-5
CASSSLTGARETQYF
TGTGCCAGCAGCTCGTTAACAGGGGCGCGAGAGACCCAGTACTTC
>NA|TRBD2|TRBV24-1|TRBJ2-3
CATSDLTSGRTSTDTQYF
TGTGCCACCAGTGATTTGACTAGCGGGAGAACTAGCACAGATACGCAGTATTTT
>NA|TRBD1|TRBV12-5|TRBJ1-1
CASGLVDPGGNTEAFF
TGTGCTAGTGGTTTGGTCGACCCAGGGGGGAACACTGAAGCTTTCTTT
>NA|NA|TRBV5-1|TRBJ2-3
CASSLAGRVTDTQYF
TGCGCCAGCAGCTTGGCAGGCCGCGTCACAGATACGCAGTATTTT
>NA|TRBD1|TRBV5-1|TRBJ1-4
CASSSGGMNPNEKLFF
TGCGCCAGCAGTTCAGGGGGCATGAATCCTAATGAAAAACTGTTTTTT
>NA|TRBD1|TRBV7-2|TRBJ1-2
CASSLARTGGKGYTF
TGTGCCAGCAGCTTAGCGCGGACAGGGGGCAAAGGCTACACCTTC
>NA|NA|TRBV30|TRBJ1-2
CAWKGPANYGYTF
TGTGCCTGGAAGGGGCCGGCTAACTATGGCTACACCTTC
>NA|NA|TRBV6-5|TRBJ1-5
CASIAGKVHQPQHF
TGTGCCAGCATCGCAGGGAAGGTGCACCAGCCCCAGCATTTT
>NA|TRBD2|TRBV7-2|TRBJ2-1
CASSLGLAGYNEQFF
TGTGCCAGCAGCTTAGGACTAGCTGGGTACAATGAGCAGTTCTTC
>NA|NA|TRBV7-9|TRBJ2-1
CASNNPRDDEQFF
TGTGCCAGCAACAACCCGCGGGACGATGAGCAGTTCTTC
>NA|NA|TRBV4-3|TRBJ1-5
CASSHLWGQGISNQPQHF
TGCGCCAGCAGCCATTTATGGGGGCAGGGGATCAGCAATCAGCCCCAGCATTTT
>NA|TRBD1|TRBV7-2|TRBJ1-3
CASSSGQGNTIYF
TGTGCCAGCAGCTCGGGACAGGGGAACACCATATATTTT
>NA|TRBD2|TRBV6-5|TRBJ2-1
CASSYSRLAGGNEQFF
TGTGCCAGCAGTTACTCTCGGCTAGCGGGTGGTAATGAGCAGTTCTTC
>once|NA|TRBV19|TRBJ2-4
CASMGRGAGENIQYF
TGTGCCAGTATGGGCCGGGGGGCAGGCGAAAACATTCAGTACTTC
>NA|NA|TRBV19|TRBJ2-7
CASSMAGHVGYEQYF
TGTGCCAGTAGTATGGCTGGGCACGTCGGCTACGAGCAGTACTTC
>NA|NA|TRBV5-1|TRBJ1-1
CASSEGVEAFF
TGCGCCAGCAGCGAGGGAGTTGAAGCTTTCTTT
>once|NA|TRBV4-3|TRBJ2-4
CASSQNIGREAKNIQYF
TGCGCCAGCAGCCAAAACATAGGTCGGGAGGCCAAAAACATTCAGTACTTC
>NA|TRBD1|TRBV7-8|TRBJ2-5
CASSTWTGGLETQYF
TGTGCCAGCAGCACCTGGACAGGGGGCCTAGAGACCCAGTACTTC
>NA|TRBD1|TRBV7-2|TRBJ2-1
CASSLAGTGSNEQFF
TGTGCCAGCAGCTTAGCAGGGACAGGGTCGAATGAGCAGTTCTTC
>NA|NA|TRBV19|TRBJ2-1
CASRGQGGEQFF
TGTGCCAGTCGTGGACAGGGAGGGGAGCAGTTCTTC
>NA|NA|TRBV18|TRBJ2-1
CASSPNTIHEQFF
TGTGCCAGCTCACCAAACACTATCCATGAGCAGTTCTTC
>NA|TRBD1|TRBV5-1|TRBJ1-1
CASSVWGTEKNTEAFF
TGCGCCAGCAGCGTTTGGGGGACAGAGAAGAACACTGAAGCTTTCTTT
>NA|NA|TRBV11-3|TRBJ1-1
CASSPGVGSEAFF
TGTGCCAGCAGCCCAGGGGTAGGGTCTGAAGCTTTCTTT
>NA|TRBD1|TRBV25-1|TRBJ1-5
CASSATGGNQPQHF
TGTGCCAGCAGTGCAACAGGGGGGAATCAGCCCCAGCATTTT
>NA|TRBD1|TRBV6-5|TRBJ2-3
CASSRDRAGDTQYF
TGTGCCAGCAGTCGGGACAGGGCTGGAGATACGCAGTATTTT
>NA|TRBD2|TRBV7-2|TRBJ2-5
CASSLRAGGGETQYF
TGTGCCAGCAGCTTACGGGCGGGAGGAGGGGAGACCCAGTACTTC
>NA|NA|TRBV4-3|TRBJ1-1
CASSQVLGHSEAFF
TGCGCCAGCAGCCAAGTTCTCGGACATTCTGAAGCTTTCTTT
>NA|NA|TRBV27|TRBJ1-5
CASSPRQDRNNQPQHF
TGTGCCAGCAGTCCACGGCAAGACAGAAACAATCAGCCCCAGCATTTT
>NA|TRBD1|TRBV2|TRBJ2-5
CASSQNYGENRGWKTQYF
TGTGCCAGCAGCCAGAATTATGGGGAGAACAGGGGATGGAAGACCCAGTACTTC
>NA|NA|TRBV5-4|TRBJ2-7
CASSLDTTFRNLRRQYF
TGTGCCAGCAGCTTAGATACGACTTTCAGAAATCTACGAAGGCAGTACTTC
>NA|NA|TRBV6-1|TRBJ2-6
CASSARVTLSGANVLTF
TGTGCCAGCAGTGCCAGGGTTACCCTCTCTGGGGCCAACGTCCTGACTTTC
>NA|TRBD1|TRBV27|TRBJ2-6
CASSLFTGESSGANVLTF
TGTGCCAGCAGTTTATTTACAGGGGAGAGCTCTGGGGCCAACGTCCTGACTTTC
>NA|TRBD1|TRBV18|TRBJ1-6
CASSQRDRGNSPLHF
TGTGCCAGCTCACAACGGGACAGGGGTAATTCACCCCTCCACTTT
>once|NA|TRBV3-1/TRBV3-2|TRBJ1-1
CASSQTRAGRHTEAFF
TGTGCCAGCAGCCAGACGAGGGCGGGGAGGCACACTGAAGCTTTCTTT
>NA|TRBD1|TRBV11-2|TRBJ1-1
CASSSQADRGRTEAFF
TGTGCCAGCAGCTCACAAGCGGACAGGGGGCGTACTGAAGCTTTCTTT
>NA|TRBD1|TRBV9|TRBJ1-5
CASSVGDRGLGGNQPQHF
TGTGCCAGCAGCGTAGGAGACAGGGGGCTTGGTGGCAATCAGCCCCAGCATTTT
>NA|TRBD1|TRBV19|TRBJ1-2
CASSMGPLTGGHGYTF
TGTGCCAGTAGTATGGGGCCGCTCACAGGGGGCCATGGCTACACCTTC
>once|NA|TRBV7-9|TRBJ1-1
CASSLQGNTEAFF
TGTGCCAGCAGCCTACAGGGAAACACTGAAGCTTTCTTT
>NA|NA|TRBV6-2/TRBV6-3|TRBJ1-2
CASSGGLNNYGYTF
TGTGCCAGCAGTGGGGGACTTAACAACTATGGCTACACCTTC
>NA|TRBD2|TRBV11-3|TRBJ2-3
CASSLFQGLTPADTQYF
TGTGCCAGCAGCTTATTCCAGGGACTAACCCCCGCAGATACGCAGTATTTT
>NA|NA|TRBV12-3/TRBV12-4|TRBJ1-5
CASGQDSNQPQHF
TGTGCCAGTGGTCAGGATAGCAATCAGCCCCAGCATTTT
>NA|NA|TRBV11-2|TRBJ2-1
CASSPGTGTYNEQFF
TGTGCCAGCAGCCCTGGGACTGGCACCTACAATGAGCAGTTCTTC
>NA|TRBD1|TRBV7-6|TRBJ1-3
CASSSRDRGLSSGNTIYF
TGTGCCAGCAGCTCCCGGGACAGGGGCTTAAGCTCTGGAAACACCATATATTTT
>NA|TRBD2|TRBV5-1|TRBJ2-3
CASSIGGLADTDTQYF
TGCGCCAGCAGCATCGGGGGACTAGCGGACACAGATACGCAGTATTTT
>NA|NA|TRBV4-3|TRBJ2-1
CASSQGSAGPYNEQFF
TGCGCCAGCAGCCAAGGGTCCGCGGGACCCTACAATGAGCAGTTCTTC
>NA|NA|TRBV11-3|TRBJ1-1
CASSLNGGTLNTEAFF
TGTGCCAGCAGCTTAAATGGGGGGACCTTGAACACTGAAGCTTTCTTT
>NA|NA|TRBV19|TRBJ1-2
CASSILQGNYGYTF
TGTGCCAGTAGCATACTACAGGGAAACTATGGCTACACCTTC